The next 18 T cell receptor beta chains were all read from a single sample in a study of cytomegalovirus exposure and HLA in healthy donors. PCR amplification relied on 60 Vbeta primers (plus 13 Jbeta primers). Produced via immunoSEQ multiplex PCR; TCRdb's table is partial and in-frame only. The sample contains 95,000 to 150,000 clones, roughly 70% of which appear only once. Sample: PBMCs. The receptors stem from a man aged 25-40 years in good health and CMV-seronegative.

The V call is TRBV19, the J call TRBJ1-2; D remains unclear. Germline values: CDR1 LNHDA, CDR2 SQIVND (reference sequence). The CDR3 has 14 residues. V was trimmed by 3 bases and J by 4 bases, leaving 12 bases between them. CDR3 residues: CASSISPGIYGYTF. CDR3 in DNA: TGTGCCAGTAGTATTTCTCCGGGAATCTATGGCTACACCTTC.

V and J are TRBV2 and TRBJ1-2; D is unresolved. The germline gives CDR1 SNHLY, CDR2 FYNNEI. The CDR3 has 11 residues. The V and J ends lost 6 bases and 5 bases respectively, with 7 bases between them. CDR3 residues: CASRVGYGYTF. The CDR3 region has the DNA TGTGCCAGCAGGGTCGGGTATGGCTACACCTTC. Full variable domain (remainder filled in from reference TRBV2 and TRBJ1-2): EPEVTQTPSHQVTQMGQEVILRCVPISNHLYFYWYRQILGQKVEFLVSFYNNEISEKSEIFDDQFSVERPDGSNFTLKIRSTKLEDSAMYFCASRVGYGYTFGSGTRLTVV.

The CDR3 DNA reads as TGTGCCAGCAGCTCAGGACTAGCGGGTCAAGAGACCCAGTACTTC. Its translation: CASSSGLAGQETQYF. The chain joins TRBV7-3 to TRBJ2-5; 11 bases are a match to TRBD2. The CDR3 sequence is 15 residues long. Germline values: CDR1 SGHTA, CDR2 FQGTGA. V trimming: 4 bases; J trimming: 2 bases; junction bases outside the gene matches: 3.

V and J are TRBV19 and TRBJ2-7; TRBD2 might be the D (5 bases). The CDR3 loop spans 13 amino acids. The germline CDR1 and CDR2 sequences are LNHDA and SQIVND (reference sequence). The V end lost 3 bases, the J end lost 3 bases, and 9 bases lay between the germline ends. This CDR3 is CASSIEGNYEQYF. The CDR3 nucleotides are TGTGCCAGTAGTATTGAGGGTAACTACGAGCAGTACTTC.

This clone was detected once. V usage is TRBV7-2 and J usage is TRBJ1-1; 7 nucleotides match TRBD1. Unmatched junction bases numbered 8, after V lost 9 bases and J lost 1 base. The CDR3 runs 14 residues. From germline, CDR1 is SGHTA and CDR2 FQGNSA. CDR3 sequence (DNA): TGTGCCAGTGCGTGGGGGACAGCGAACACTGAAGCTTTCTTT. Translation gives CASAWGTANTEAFF. The full variable domain, completed using reference TRBV7-2 and TRBJ1-1, is GAGVSQSPSNKVTEKGKDVELRCDPISGHTALYWYRQSLGQGLEFLIYFQGNSAPDKSGLPSDRFSAERTGGSVSTLTIQRTQQEDSAVYLCASAWGTANTEAFFGQGTRLTVV.

A few counts support this clone. The chain joins TRBV9 to TRBJ2-7; weak D call: TRBD2 (7 bases). The V gene lost 0 bases and the J gene lost 0 bases, with 13 bases spanning the gap. The CDR3 runs to 16 residues. Germline V gives CDR1 SGDLS, CDR2 YYNGEE. This chain's CDR3 is CASSVAGGASSYEQYF. CDR3 nucleotides: TGTGCCAGCAGCGTAGCGGGGGGCGCGAGCTCCTACGAGCAGTACTTC. Complete variable domain (other parts from reference TRBV9 and TRBJ2-7): DSGVTQTPKHLITATGQRVTLRCSPRSGDLSVYWYQQSLDQGLQFLIQYYNGEERAKGNILERFSAQQFPDLHSELNLSSLELGDSALYFCASSVAGGASSYEQYFGPGTRLTVT.

The V call is TRBV9, the J call TRBJ2-1, with 9 positions matching TRBD2. The V segment lost 4 bases and the J segment 9 bases; nucleotides outside the gene matches: 8. CDR1 and CDR2 from the germline V gene are SGDLS and YYNGEE. The CDR3 is made up of 14 amino acids. The CDR3: CASSLAGGAVEQFF. The DNA of the CDR3 is TGTGCCAGCAGCCTCGCGGGGGGGGCTGTTGAGCAGTTCTTC.

This clone was detected a few times. The chain combines TRBV7-9 with TRBJ2-1, with unresolved D. Trimming left V 1 base short and J 5 bases short, with 9 bases between. Germline loops: CDR1 SEHNR, CDR2 FQNEAQ (reference sequence). The CDR3 length is 14 residues. The CDR3 region is CASSLGLSDNEQFF. CDR3 bases: TGTGCCAGCAGCTTAGGTCTTTCGGACAATGAGCAGTTCTTC. Drawing the rest from reference TRBV7-9 and TRBJ2-1, the complete variable domain is DTGVSQNPRHKITKRGQNVTFRCDPISEHNRLYWYRQTLGQGPEFLTYFQNEAQLEKSRLLSDRFSAERPKGSFSTLEIQRTEQGDSAMYLCASSLGLSDNEQFFGPGTRLTVL.

The CDR3, as DNA: TGTGCCTGGGGACAGGGGGGGGGTCAGCCCCAGCATTTT. This sequence encodes CAWGQGGGQPQHF. The rearrangement uses TRBV30 and TRBJ1-5; TRBD1 aligns across 10 bases. The CDR3 spans 13 residues. V was clipped by 5 bases and J by 6 bases; unmatched bases: 4. Germline CDR1 is GTSNPN and CDR2 is SVGIG (reference sequence). Variable domain in full (rest from reference TRBV30 and TRBJ1-5): SQTIHQWPATLVQPVGSPLSLECTVEGTSNPNLYWYRQAAGRGLQLLFYSVGIGQISSEVPQNLSASRPQDRQFILSSKKLLLSDSGFYLCAWGQGGGQPQHFGDGTRLSIL.

The chain uses TRBV28 and TRBJ2-2; D remains ambiguous. Germline loops: CDR1 MDHEN, CDR2 SYDVKM. Trimming took off 5 bases at V and 4 bases at J, with 26 bases between the two ends. The CDR3 extends over 19 amino acids. The CDR3 sequence is CASSPLGGRVNTVTGELFF. The CDR3 bases are TGTGCCAGCAGTCCTCTAGGCGGTCGTGTAAATACTGTCACCGGGGAGCTGTTTTTT.

This sequence joins TRBV10-3 and TRBJ1-2; 8 nucleotides agree with TRBD1. Per germline, CDR1 ENHRY and CDR2 SYGVKD. The J segment lost 4 bases and the V segment lost 4 bases, leaving 8 bases of the junction unmatched. The CDR3 is 15 residues long. The CDR3 sequence is CAISGGQGYVYGYTF. The CDR3 DNA reads TGTGCCATCAGTGGCGGACAGGGCTACGTCTATGGCTACACCTTC.

The V call is TRBV19, the J call TRBJ1-2; D ambiguous. Germline V gives CDR1 LNHDA, CDR2 SQIVND (reference sequence). This CDR3 is built from 13 residues. The germline V and J ends were trimmed by 7 bases and 6 bases, with 15 bases remaining between them. The CDR3 sequence is CASKVTRADGYTF. The CDR3 DNA sequence: TGTGCCAGTAAAGTAACGAGGGCCGATGGCTACACCTTC.

The chain uses TRBV29-1 and TRBJ1-5; no reliable D call. CDR3 length equals 12 residues. Deletions cut 1 base from V and 6 bases from J, with 7 bases between. Germline V gene sequence: CDR1 SQVTM, CDR2 ANQGSEA. Here the CDR3 reads CSVEGEGQPQHF. The CDR3 nucleotides are TGCAGCGTTGAAGGTGAGGGTCAGCCCCAGCATTTT.

The chain joins TRBV5-1 to TRBJ2-3; no clear D. CDR1 and CDR2 from the germline V gene are SGHRS and YFSETQ. V was clipped by 0 bases and J by 2 bases, with 13 bases between them. This CDR3 region has 16 residues. Written as DNA, the CDR3 is TGCGCCAGCAGCTTGGGACGGCGGCTACACACAGATACGCAGTATTTT. Its protein product is CASSLGRRLHTDTQYF. The entire variable domain, with the rest obtained from reference TRBV5-1 and TRBJ2-3, is as follows: KAGVTQTPRYLIKTRGQQVTLSCSPISGHRSVSWYQQTPGQGLQFLFEYFSETQRNKGNFPGRFSGRQFSNSRSEMNVSTLELGDSALYLCASSLGRRLHTDTQYFGPGTRLTVL.

This sequence joins TRBV9 and TRBJ1-3, with a weak D call TRBD1 (6 bases). The CDR3 has 14 amino acids. The V gene lost 0 bases and the J gene lost 7 bases, with 11 bases spanning the gap. In germline, CDR1 is SGDLS, CDR2 YYNGEE. CDR3 nucleotides: TGTGCCAGCAGCGTAGCGGGGGGGCCGAACACCATATATTTT. As protein: CASSVAGGPNTIYF.

J is TRBJ1-1 and V is TRBV4-2, with D maybe TRBD1 (5 bases). Germline CDR1 and CDR2: LGHNA and YNFKEQ. Trimming pared 0 bases from V and 1 base from J, leaving 15 bases between. The CDR3 has 17 residues. The chain's CDR3 is CASSQDPLWGENTEAFF. The DNA for the CDR3 is TGTGCCAGCAGCCAAGACCCCCTGTGGGGGGAGAACACTGAAGCTTTCTTT.

The rearrangement uses TRBV7-9 and TRBJ1-2; D is possibly TRBD1 (6 bases). Germline V gives CDR1 SEHNR, CDR2 FQNEAQ (reference sequence). This CDR3 contains 13 residues. V lost 5 bases, J lost 4 bases, and 11 bases lay in between. The CDR3 DNA reads as TGTGCCAGCAGCGGGGGACAAACCTATGGCTACACCTTC. This encodes CASSGGQTYGYTF.

This clone was detected only once. DNA of the CDR3: TGTGCCAGCAATTCGGCGGGGGTAAACACCGGGGAGCTGTTTTTT. Translating gives CASNSAGVNTGELFF. The gene calls are TRBV28 and TRBJ2-2; 7 nucleotides align to TRBD2. This CDR3 has 15 amino acids. Germline V gene lookup returns CDR1 MDHEN and CDR2 SYDVKM. Trimming cost V 7 bases and J 2 bases; bases outside gene matches: 7.